What follows are 9 T cell receptor beta chains derived from one specimen sequenced in a study of identical twins. TCRdb itself ran the 5' RACE reads through MiXCR, one entry per CDR3 protein. The sample holds 200,000 to 300,000 distinct CDR3 sequences, roughly a tenth seen once. The sample was memory T cells sorted from blood. Source of these receptors: a man aged 45-60 years in good health.

This clonotype was detected only a few times. The V call is TRBV20-1, the J call TRBJ2-3, with 14 bases lining up with TRBD2. The CDR3 runs to 17 residues. CDR1 is DFQATT, CDR2 SNEGSKA, per germline (reference sequence). With V trimmed by 1 base and J by 0 bases, 3 bases remained unmatched. Written as DNA, the CDR3 is TGCAGTGCTAGAGGGGGACTAGCGGGAGCTAGCACAGATACGCAGTATTTT. Protein sequence: CSARGGLAGASTDTQYF.

This chain connects TRBV5-1 to TRBJ2-2; 11 nucleotides align to TRBD2. Germline V CDR1 and CDR2: SGHRS, YFSETQ. This CDR3 region has 16 residues. V lost 5 bases and J lost 2; bases outside the gene matches: 5. CDR3 sequence: CASSQLAGVNTGELFF. CDR3 nucleotides: TGCGCCAGCAGTCAACTAGCGGGGGTAAACACCGGGGAGCTGTTTTTT.

A few counts support this clonotype. The chain employs TRBV7-2 and TRBJ2-1, with 8 bases lining up with TRBD2. The germline CDR1 and CDR2 sequences are SGHTA and FQGNSA. The CDR3 is 17 amino acids. V lost 5 bases, J lost 7 bases, and 16 bases stayed unmatched. CDR3 protein: CASSLRVPSGPGNEQFF. CDR3 DNA: TGTGCCAGCAGCCTACGGGTACCTAGCGGGCCGGGGAATGAGCAGTTCTTC. Filled out from reference TRBV7-2 and TRBJ2-1, the complete variable domain reads GAGVSQSPSNKVTEKGKDVELRCDPISGHTALYWYRQSLGQGLEFLIYFQGNSAPDKSGLPSDRFSAERTGGSVSTLTIQRTQQEDSAVYLCASSLRVPSGPGNEQFFGPGTRLTVL.

This clonotype was counted ten times or more. V gene TRBV7-2 combines with J gene TRBJ1-1, with D uncertain. This CDR3 region has 14 residues. V lost 5 bases and J lost 1, with 11 bases in between. Per germline, CDR1 SGHTA and CDR2 FQGNSA. DNA of the CDR3: TGTGCCAGCAGCCGGAAGAGCCCGAACACTGAAGCTTTCTTT. Translating it yields CASSRKSPNTEAFF. Combining the CDR3 with reference TRBV7-2 and TRBJ1-1 gives the whole variable domain GAGVSQSPSNKVTEKGKDVELRCDPISGHTALYWYRQSLGQGLEFLIYFQGNSAPDKSGLPSDRFSAERTGGSVSTLTIQRTQQEDSAVYLCASSRKSPNTEAFFGQGTRLTVV.

This clonotype was picked up a small number of times. The chain has TRBV11-2 and TRBJ2-3, with 12 bases identical to TRBD1. V lost 5 bases to trimming and J lost 5 bases; unmatched junction nucleotides: 5. Germline V CDR1 and CDR2: SGHAT, FQNNGV. This CDR3 comprises 15 residues. The CDR3 DNA is TGTGCCAGCAGCCGGGACAGGGGGCGCGTAGATACGCAGTATTTT. It encodes CASSRDRGRVDTQYF.

The chain employs TRBV7-3 and TRBJ2-5, with 9 bases aligning to TRBD2. Trimming cost V 1 base and J 5 bases; bases outside gene matches: 5. The V gene's germline CDR1 is SGHTA and CDR2 FQGTGA. The CDR3 is 15 amino acids. CDR3 sequence reads: CASSLSGGRGETQYF. Here the CDR3 DNA reads TGTGCCAGCAGCTTAAGTGGCGGGAGGGGGGAGACCCAGTACTTC.

This clonotype was seen more than once but under ten times. The rearrangement uses TRBV7-2 and TRBJ2-5; no definite D call. V shed 2 bases and J shed 3 bases, with 7 bases lying between them. Germline CDR1 SGHTA, CDR2 FQGNSA. The CDR3 contains 13 residues. Here the CDR3 DNA reads TGTGCCAGCAGCTTAATTTGGGAAGAGACCCAGTACTTC. Amino acid sequence: CASSLIWEETQYF. Looking up the rest from reference TRBV7-2 and TRBJ2-5 gives the full variable domain: GAGVSQSPSNKVTEKGKDVELRCDPISGHTALYWYRQSLGQGLEFLIYFQGNSAPDKSGLPSDRFSAERTGGSVSTLTIQRTQQEDSAVYLCASSLIWEETQYFGPGTRLLVL.

This clonotype was counted at least ten times. The chain employs TRBV7-8 and TRBJ1-1; the D gene is possibly TRBD1 (6 bases). In germline, CDR1 is SGHVS, CDR2 FQNEAQ. The CDR3 has 18 amino acids. Trimming removed 1 base at V and 0 bases at J, with 18 bases between. DNA for the CDR3: TGTGCCAGCAGCTTAGTTTTTTACAGGGTCGGCATGAACACTGAAGCTTTCTTT. Amino acids: CASSLVFYRVGMNTEAFF.

In its sample, this clonotype was seen many times. This chain connects TRBV6-1 to TRBJ2-2; the match to TRBD2 covers 7 bases. J lost 4 bases, V lost 8 bases, and 13 bases had no gene match. The CDR3 is 16 residues long. Germline V gene lookup returns CDR1 MNHNS and CDR2 SASEGT. In nucleotides, the CDR3 is TGTGCCAGCTCGACCCGATGGGGGGGGGGCACCGGGGAGCTGTTTTTT. It encodes CASSTRWGGGTGELFF.